Presented here are 23 T cell receptor beta chains from one specimen sequenced in a study of blood T cells in healthy people across ages. The authors ran a second PCR of roughly 7 to 11 cycles using a sample-barcoded 5' primer and a J-beta primer mix. TCRdb used MiXCR to reprocess the 5' RACE reads, holding one entry per CDR3 protein. The sample consists of 600,000 to 800,000 distinct CDR3 sequences, over 20% of them appearing once. The specimen was blood. The receptors were gathered from a man aged 65 to 85 in good health.

This clonotype was seen a handful of times. The V gene is TRBV11-2, the J gene TRBJ2-5, with D uncertain. From germline, CDR1 is SGHAT and CDR2 FQNNGV. Trimming left V 7 bases short and J 2 bases short, with 14 bases between. The CDR3 has 14 residues. The CDR3 region is CASTSLGAQETQYF. CDR3 sequence (DNA): TGTGCCAGCACCTCCCTTGGAGCGCAAGAGACCCAGTACTTC.

This clonotype was seen more than once but under ten times. This sequence joins TRBV3-1 and TRBJ1-1; the match to TRBD1 covers 9 bases. Germline V gene data show CDR1 as LGHDT and CDR2 as YNNKEL (reference sequence). The CDR3 sequence is 15 residues long. V shed 4 bases and J 3 bases; nucleotides not matched to a gene: 6. CDR3 protein: CASSRTGASDTEAFF. CDR3 DNA: TGTGCCAGCAGCCGGACAGGGGCTTCTGACACTGAAGCTTTCTTT.

Only a few counts were recorded for this clonotype. V is TRBV4-3 and J is TRBJ2-3, with a weak D call TRBD2 (5 bases). The germline V and J ends were trimmed by 4 bases and 5 bases, with 22 bases remaining between them. In germline, CDR1 is LGHNA, CDR2 YSLEER. The CDR3 is 17 amino acids. DNA of the CDR3: TGCGCCAGCAGCCCCAGGAGGAGTCGACTTCGGAGAGATACGCAGTATTTT. Translated: CASSPRRSRLRRDTQYF.

This clonotype showed up just a few times. The chain is built from TRBV20-1 and TRBJ2-3, with 7 bases aligning to TRBD1. Looked up from germline, CDR1 is DFQATT and CDR2 is SNEGSKA (reference sequence). The CDR3 runs to 12 residues. J lost 5 bases, V lost 5 bases, and 4 bases had no gene match. The CDR3 reads CSAGTERDTQYF. CDR3 coding DNA: TGCAGTGCTGGGACAGAGAGAGATACGCAGTATTTT.

This chain joins TRBV13 and TRBJ2-5; TRBD2 matches at 7 bases. The CDR3 covers 16 residues. Per germline, CDR1 PRHDT and CDR2 FYEKMQ (reference sequence). V shed 5 bases and J 1 base; nucleotides not matched to a gene: 10. The CDR3 bases are TGTGCCAGCAGCCAACGACCCGGGACTATCCAAGAGACCCAGTACTTC. It translates to CASSQRPGTIQETQYF. Full variable domain (rest looked up from reference TRBV13 and TRBJ2-5): AAGVIQSPRHLIKEKRETATLKCYPIPRHDTVYWYQQGPGQDPQFLISFYEKMQSDKGSIPDRFSAQQFSDYHSELNMSSLELGDSALYFCASSQRPGTIQETQYFGPGTRLLVL.

V usage is TRBV3-1 and J usage is TRBJ2-2; TRBD1 aligns across 9 bases. This CDR3 has 16 residues. Germline V gene data show CDR1 as LGHDT and CDR2 as YNNKEL (reference sequence). Unmatched junction bases numbered 5, after V lost 2 bases and J lost 4 bases. CDR3: CASSQKGQGSTGELFF. The CDR3 nucleotides read TGTGCCAGCAGCCAAAAGGGACAGGGAAGCACCGGGGAGCTGTTTTTT.

This clonotype was picked up many times. The chain is built from TRBV7-2 and TRBJ2-2; TRBD2 aligns across 10 bases. After removal of 2 bases from V and 5 bases from J, the junction contained 5 bases not matched to a gene. CDR1 is SGHTA, CDR2 FQGNSA, per germline. The CDR3 length is 16 residues. The CDR3: CASSLRLAGATGELFF. CDR3 nucleotide sequence: TGTGCCAGCAGCTTACGGCTAGCGGGAGCAACCGGGGAGCTGTTTTTT.

The chain recombines TRBV20-1 with TRBJ2-3, with TRBD2 matching over 9 bases. Germline V CDR1 and CDR2: DFQATT, SNEGSKA (reference sequence). Trimming cost V 4 bases and J 4 bases; bases outside gene matches: 9. The CDR3 sequence is 15 residues long. CDR3 nucleotides: TGCAGTGCTAATGGGGGCGGGGGGGCCGCAGATACGCAGTATTTT. It specifies CSANGGGGAADTQYF.

The gene calls are TRBV7-2 and TRBJ2-1, with 13 bases aligning to TRBD2. Germline V gene data show CDR1 as SGHTA and CDR2 as FQGNSA. V trimming: 3 bases; J trimming: 11 bases; junction bases outside the gene matches: 4. This CDR3 spans 14 amino acids. The CDR3 sequence is CASSFTSGRAKQFF. As DNA, the CDR3 is TGTGCCAGCAGCTTCACTAGCGGGAGGGCAAAGCAGTTCTTC.

The chain combines TRBV29-1 with TRBJ2-5, with 8 nucleotides matching TRBD2. CDR1 is SQVTM and CDR2 is ANQGSEA in the germline V gene. Trimming cost V 1 base and J 5 bases; bases outside gene matches: 6. The CDR3 runs 14 residues. The CDR3 DNA reads TGCAGCGTTGAAGCCGGGACTAGGGGGGAGACCCAGTACTTC. This sequence encodes CSVEAGTRGETQYF.

V gene TRBV7-2 combines with J gene TRBJ1-4; D is unresolved. CDR3 length: 13 amino acids. Germline CDR1 and CDR2: SGHTA and FQGNSA. Trimming stripped 2 bases from V and 5 bases from J, with 6 bases between. This CDR3 reads CASSLWENEKLFF. CDR3 in DNA: TGTGCCAGCAGCTTATGGGAAAATGAAAAACTGTTTTTT.

This chain joins TRBV19 and TRBJ2-7; tentatively, D is TRBD1 (7 bases). Germline V gene sequence: CDR1 LNHDA, CDR2 SQIVND (reference sequence). The CDR3 spans 14 residues. Trimming took off 1 base at V and 6 bases at J, with 13 bases between the two ends. This CDR3 is CASSIAEGAGEQYF. The CDR3 DNA reads as TGTGCCAGTAGTATAGCGGAGGGGGCTGGCGAGCAGTACTTC.

The table lists this clonotype with many counts. This chain uses TRBV11-3 with TRBJ2-4, with D uncertain. Germline V gene data show CDR1 as SGHNT and CDR2 as YENEEA. This CDR3 region has 13 residues. Trimming took 5 bases from V and 2 from J, leaving 7 bases between them. In DNA form, the CDR3 reads TGTGCCAGCAGCGTTCCTCCCAAAAACATTCAGTACTTC. As protein: CASSVPPKNIQYF.

This clonotype was seen a handful of times. The chain uses TRBV6-2 or TRBV6-3 and TRBJ2-3, with D perhaps TRBD2 (5 bases). The V gene's germline CDR1 is MNHEY and CDR2 SVGEGT. Trimming took 5 bases from V and 0 from J, leaving 12 bases between them. The CDR3 has 15 amino acids. CDR3 bases: TGTGCCAGCAGTGGCAGCGGTGATAGCACAGATACGCAGTATTTT. Its protein is CASSGSGDSTDTQYF.

In its sample, this clonotype was seen a few times. The gene calls are TRBV5-5 and TRBJ2-5, with 7 bases aligning to TRBD2. This CDR3 region has 14 residues. Losses at the gene ends were 4 bases for V and 6 bases for J; bases not matched to a gene: 9. Germline CDR1 is SGHKS and CDR2 is YYEKEE (reference sequence). The CDR3 DNA reads as TGTGCCAGCAGCCTTCAAGGACTAGTTCAGACCCAGTACTTC. Translation gives CASSLQGLVQTQYF.

This clonotype came up a few times. This rearrangement joins TRBV12-3 or TRBV12-4 to TRBJ2-2, with unresolved D. The V end was cut by 8 bases, the J end by 0 bases, with 7 bases between. The CDR3 contains 13 residues. The CDR3 sequence is CASPSANTGELFF. Here the CDR3 DNA reads TGTGCCAGCCCATCCGCGAACACCGGGGAGCTGTTTTTT.

This clonotype was detected once. This chain uses TRBV28 with TRBJ2-5; 8 bases match TRBD1. V lost 6 bases to trimming and J lost 1 base; unmatched junction nucleotides: 10. The CDR3 covers 16 residues. Germline assignment: CDR1 MDHEN and CDR2 SYDVKM. This chain's CDR3 is CASSHSDRAVQETQYF. DNA for the CDR3: TGTGCCAGCAGCCACTCGGACAGGGCGGTCCAAGAGACCCAGTACTTC.

This clonotype has ten or more counts. The CDR3 is CAIKGDSSYEQYF. The DNA for the CDR3 is TGTGCCATCAAAGGGGACAGCTCCTACGAGCAGTACTTC. The V and J genes are TRBV10-3 and TRBJ2-7; TRBD1 matches at 7 bases. Germline CDR1 reads ENHRY; CDR2 reads SYGVKD. After removal of 7 bases from V and 0 bases from J, the junction contained 3 bases not matched to a gene. This CDR3 has 13 residues.

V gene TRBV27 combines with J gene TRBJ2-5; 8 nucleotides agree with TRBD2. The J call may not be correct, given that the DNA end is closer to TRBJ2-7. This CDR3 comprises 14 residues. The germline V gene has CDR1 MNHEY and CDR2 SMNVEV (reference sequence). CDR3 amino acids: CASSSTSAAYEQYF. The DNA for the CDR3 is TGTGCCAGCAGTTCGACTAGCGCCGCCTACGAGCAGTACTTC.

CDR3 bases: TGTGCCAGCAGCTTTATCCCGGGGACTGCGAGCTCCTACAATGAGCAGTTCTTC. It yields the protein CASSFIPGTASSYNEQFF. V usage is TRBV7-9 and J usage is TRBJ2-1; the D gene is possibly TRBD2 (6 bases). CDR3 size: 18 residues. V was clipped by 3 bases and J by 0 bases, with 18 bases between them. In germline, CDR1 is SEHNR, CDR2 FQNEAQ (reference sequence).

This clonotype was seen repeatedly, ten times or more. The V gene is TRBV11-2, the J gene TRBJ1-4; 9 nucleotides align to TRBD1. The CDR3 is made up of 15 amino acids. The trim removed 6 bases at V and 5 bases at J, leaving 7 bases unmatched. Germline CDR1 SGHAT, CDR2 FQNNGV. The CDR3 is CASSARTGENEKLFF. CDR3 DNA sequence: TGTGCCAGCAGTGCAAGGACAGGGGAGAATGAAAAACTGTTTTTT.

The chain combines TRBV20-1 with TRBJ2-7, with 9 bases fitting TRBD2. CDR1 is DFQATT and CDR2 is SNEGSKA in the germline V gene (reference sequence). V trimming: 3 bases; J trimming: 3 bases; junction bases outside the gene matches: 9. The CDR3 is made up of 15 amino acids. The CDR3 loop is CSASPRGRAIYEQYF. CDR3 DNA sequence: TGCAGTGCTAGCCCACGCGGGAGGGCCATCTACGAGCAGTACTTC.

The chain is built from TRBV6-2 or TRBV6-3 and TRBJ2-5, with 8 bases aligning to TRBD1. The better agreement between TRBJ2-1 and the DNA end casts doubt on the J call. Germline CDR1 MNHEY, CDR2 SVGEGT. This CDR3 region has 16 residues. The CDR3 DNA sequence: TGTGCCAGCAGTCCCTCCGGACAGGGCTTCTACAATGAGCAGTTCTTC. Translated: CASSPSGQGFYNEQFF.